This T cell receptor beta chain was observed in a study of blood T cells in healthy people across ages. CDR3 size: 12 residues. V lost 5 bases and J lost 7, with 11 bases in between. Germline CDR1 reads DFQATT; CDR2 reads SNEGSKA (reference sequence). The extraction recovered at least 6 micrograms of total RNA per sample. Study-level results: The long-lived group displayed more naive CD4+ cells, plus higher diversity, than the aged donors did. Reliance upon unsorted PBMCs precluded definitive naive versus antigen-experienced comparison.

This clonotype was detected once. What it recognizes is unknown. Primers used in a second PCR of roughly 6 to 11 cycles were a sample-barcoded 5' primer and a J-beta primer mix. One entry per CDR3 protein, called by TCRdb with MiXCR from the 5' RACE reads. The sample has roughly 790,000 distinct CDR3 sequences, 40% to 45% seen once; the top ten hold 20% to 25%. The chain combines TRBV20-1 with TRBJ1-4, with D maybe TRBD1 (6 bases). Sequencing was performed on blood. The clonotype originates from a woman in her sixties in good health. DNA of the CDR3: TGCAGTGCTGGAGGGGGTAGTGAAAAACTGTTTTTT. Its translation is CSAGGGSEKLFF.